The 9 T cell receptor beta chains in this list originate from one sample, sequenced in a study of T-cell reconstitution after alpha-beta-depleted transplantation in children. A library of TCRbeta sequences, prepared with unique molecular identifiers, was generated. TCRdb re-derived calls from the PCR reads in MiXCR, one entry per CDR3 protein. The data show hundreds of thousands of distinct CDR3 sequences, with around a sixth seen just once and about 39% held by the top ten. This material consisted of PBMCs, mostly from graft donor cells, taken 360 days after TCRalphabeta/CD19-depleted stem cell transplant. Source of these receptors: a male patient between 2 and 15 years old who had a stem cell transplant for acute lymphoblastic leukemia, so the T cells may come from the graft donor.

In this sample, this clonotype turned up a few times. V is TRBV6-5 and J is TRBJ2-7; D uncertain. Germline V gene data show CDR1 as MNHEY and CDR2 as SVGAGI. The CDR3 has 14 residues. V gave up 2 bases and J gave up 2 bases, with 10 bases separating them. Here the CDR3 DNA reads TGTGCCAGCAGTTACAATCAGGCAGCCTACGAGCAGTACTTC. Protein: CASSYNQAAYEQYF.

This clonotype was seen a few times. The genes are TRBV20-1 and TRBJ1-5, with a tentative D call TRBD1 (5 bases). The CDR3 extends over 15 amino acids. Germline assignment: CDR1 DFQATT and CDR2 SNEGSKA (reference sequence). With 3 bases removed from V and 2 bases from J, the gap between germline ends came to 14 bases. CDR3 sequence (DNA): TGCAGTGCTAGCCAGTCGGCGGGGGGCAATCAGCCCCAGCATTTT. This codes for CSASQSAGGNQPQHF.

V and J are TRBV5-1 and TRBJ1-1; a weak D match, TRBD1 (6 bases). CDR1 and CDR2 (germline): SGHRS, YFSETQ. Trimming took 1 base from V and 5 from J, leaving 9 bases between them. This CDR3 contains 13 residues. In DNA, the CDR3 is TGCGCCAGCAGCTTGCAGGGGTGGACTGAAGCTTTCTTT. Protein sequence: CASSLQGWTEAFF. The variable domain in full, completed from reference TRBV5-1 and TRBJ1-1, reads KAGVTQTPRYLIKTRGQQVTLSCSPISGHRSVSWYQQTPGQGLQFLFEYFSETQRNKGNFPGRFSGRQFSNSRSEMNVSTLELGDSALYLCASSLQGWTEAFFGQGTRLTVV.

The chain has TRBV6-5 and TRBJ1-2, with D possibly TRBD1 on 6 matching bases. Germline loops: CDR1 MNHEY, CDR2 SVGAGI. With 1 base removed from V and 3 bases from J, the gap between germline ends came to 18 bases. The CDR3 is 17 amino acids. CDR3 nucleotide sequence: TGTGCCAGCAGTTACTGGGGGCAAGCTGGCAAGGACTATGGCTACACCTTC. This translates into CASSYWGQAGKDYGYTF.

CDR3 residues: CASSLLLDRGVYF. The CDR3 DNA sequence: TGTGCCAGCAGTTTACTCTTAGACAGGGGAGTGTACTTC. This rearrangement joins TRBV12-3 or TRBV12-4 to TRBJ2-5; 8 nucleotides line up with TRBD1. This CDR3 has 13 residues. The V gene end was trimmed by 2 bases and the J gene end by 13 bases; junction bases not matched to a gene: 9.

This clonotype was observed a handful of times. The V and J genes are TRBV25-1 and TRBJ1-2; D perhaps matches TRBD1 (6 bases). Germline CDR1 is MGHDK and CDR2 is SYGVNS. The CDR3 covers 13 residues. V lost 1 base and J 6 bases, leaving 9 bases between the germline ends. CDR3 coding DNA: TGTGCCAGCAGTGAATTGGGGGCAAATGGCTACACCTTC. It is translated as CASSELGANGYTF.

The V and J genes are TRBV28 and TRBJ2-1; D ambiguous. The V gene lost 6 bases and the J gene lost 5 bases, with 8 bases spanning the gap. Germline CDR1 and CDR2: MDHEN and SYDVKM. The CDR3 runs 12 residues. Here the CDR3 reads CASRGHDNEQFF. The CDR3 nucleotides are TGTGCCAGCAGGGGTCACGACAATGAGCAGTTCTTC.

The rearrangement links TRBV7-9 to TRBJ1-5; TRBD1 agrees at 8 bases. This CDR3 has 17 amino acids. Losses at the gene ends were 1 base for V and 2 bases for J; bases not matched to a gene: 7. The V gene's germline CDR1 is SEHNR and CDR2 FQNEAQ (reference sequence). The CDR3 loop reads CASSLGAGGRGNQPQHF. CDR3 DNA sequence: TGTGCCAGCAGCTTAGGGGCAGGGGGCAGAGGCAATCAGCCCCAGCATTTT.

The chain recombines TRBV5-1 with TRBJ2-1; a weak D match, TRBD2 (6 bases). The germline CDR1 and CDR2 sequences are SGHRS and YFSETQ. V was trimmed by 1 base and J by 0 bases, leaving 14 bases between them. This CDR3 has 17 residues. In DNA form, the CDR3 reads TGCGCCAGCAGCTTGCCTCCCTTGGGACTCTCCTACAATGAGCAGTTCTTC. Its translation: CASSLPPLGLSYNEQFF.